This T cell receptor beta chain was documented in a study of T-cell reconstitution after alpha-beta-depleted transplantation in children. With 5 bases removed from V and 6 bases from J, the gap between germline ends came to 10 bases. The CDR3 is 13 residues long. Germline V CDR1 and CDR2: KGHDR, SFDVKD. Unique molecular identifiers were incorporated during preparation of the TCRbeta library. MiXCR was run by TCRdb on the PCR reads, yielding one entry per CDR3 protein. The sample holds some 830,000 distinct CDR3 sequences, 15% to 20% seen once. The chain links TRBV24-1 to TRBJ2-1; D remains unclear. This specimen consisted of PBMCs, mostly from graft donor cells, obtained 360 days after TCRalphabeta/CD19-depleted stem cell transplant. The clonotype comes from a male patient under 18 who had a stem cell transplant for acute lymphoblastic leukemia, so the T cells may come from the graft donor. CDR3 loop: CATSVASLNEQFF. The CDR3 DNA is TGTGCCACCAGTGTCGCCTCACTCAATGAGCAGTTCTTC.